Below, one TCR beta chain is given with its context. Its cognate antigen is unknown. Most PBMC samples had roughly 0.45 ug input DNA in six replicates. Assay: immunoSEQ multiplex PCR; the TCRdb copy retains only in-frame clones and omits some. The table lists roughly 18,000 clones, roughly 70% of them singletons, with over 2.5% in the top ten. These data belong to a study of neoadjuvant anti-PD-1 for oral cavity cancer. Study-wide context: Around day 43, patients without progression received a fourth nivolumab dose before surgery. Study-wide results and limits: Post-nivolumab, blood T cell clonality was significantly elevated in non-responders.

Germline V gene lookup returns CDR1 MNHNS and CDR2 SASEGT. The CDR3 totals 15 residues. Deletions cut 4 bases from V and 4 bases from J, with 14 bases between. This clonotype was sampled from a person between 35 and 79 years old with oral cavity squamous cell carcinoma. Here the sequenced sample was PBMCs, taken before nivolumab (anti-PD-1) treatment. The chain combines TRBV6-1 with TRBJ1-5; tentatively, D is TRBD1 (6 bases). The CDR3 loop is CASSAQTGLNQPQHF. The CDR3 DNA follows: TGTGCCAGCAGTGCACAGACAGGTCTTAATCAGCCCCAGCATTTT.